This is a list of T cell receptor beta chains from one sample in a study of T-cell reconstitution after alpha-beta-depleted transplantation in children. TCRdb fed the PCR reads into MiXCR, producing one record per CDR3 protein. The profile shows some 450,000 distinct CDR3 sequences, about 45% of them singletons. The sequences come from PBMCs, collected before TCRalphabeta/CD19-depleted stem cell transplant. The receptors were sampled from a girl aged 2 to 10 with aplastic anemia, due to receive a stem cell transplant. Each CDR3 is given with its conserved first and last residue. The D gene is left open where the match is weak. Not all rows give a size; the values are once, few, many and, for expanded clones, a class.

CDR3nt: TGTGCCAGCAGTCCTATACCAGGGGCCCAGCATTTT
CDR3aa: CASSPIPGAQHF
v_gene: TRBV12-3/TRBV12-4
j_gene: TRBJ1-5
d_gene: .
abundance: .

CDR3nt: TGTGCCAGCAGTGAAAAAGGGCTTGAGCAGTTCTTC
CDR3aa: CASSEKGLEQFF
v_gene: TRBV6-1
j_gene: TRBJ2-1
d_gene: .
abundance: .

CDR3nt: TGTGCCAGCAGCCCCAAGGGGGGCTTGGGAGAGCAGTACTTC
CDR3aa: CASSPKGGLGEQYF
v_gene: TRBV9
j_gene: TRBJ2-7
d_gene: .
abundance: .

CDR3nt: TGTGCCAGCACATCTTGGGGGGCGAACACCGGGGAGCTGTTTTTT
CDR3aa: CASTSWGANTGELFF
v_gene: TRBV28
j_gene: TRBJ2-2
d_gene: .
abundance: .

CDR3nt: TGTGCCAGCAGCCCGCCGCTCGAGGAGACCCAGTACTTC
CDR3aa: CASSPPLEETQYF
v_gene: TRBV7-9
j_gene: TRBJ2-5
d_gene: .
abundance: few

CDR3nt: TGCGCCAGCAGCCCGGGTCCGTTGGGGGGCTACACCTTC
CDR3aa: CASSPGPLGGYTF
v_gene: TRBV4-1
j_gene: TRBJ1-2
d_gene: .
abundance: few

CDR3nt: TGTGCCAGCAGCATAAGACTTTCCCACAATGAGCAGTTCTTC
CDR3aa: CASSIRLSHNEQFF
v_gene: TRBV5-6
j_gene: TRBJ2-1
d_gene: .
abundance: .

CDR3nt: TGTGCCAGCAGCCAAGTCCGACAGGCGGTGGGGGCCCAGTACTTC
CDR3aa: CASSQVRQAVGAQYF
v_gene: TRBV3-1
j_gene: TRBJ2-5
d_gene: .
abundance: .

CDR3nt: TGCAGTGCTAGCGGGAGGCTAAAAGAGACCCAGTACTTC
CDR3aa: CSASGRLKETQYF
v_gene: TRBV20-1
j_gene: TRBJ2-5
d_gene: TRBD2
abundance: few

CDR3nt: TGTGCCAGCAGCCTCCGGGGCCAACGGGAGCAGTTCTTC
CDR3aa: CASSLRGQREQFF
v_gene: TRBV5-4
j_gene: TRBJ2-1
d_gene: .
abundance: .

CDR3nt: TGTGCCAGCAGCGTAGGGCCACCCCAAGAGACCCAGTACTTC
CDR3aa: CASSVGPPQETQYF
v_gene: TRBV9
j_gene: TRBJ2-5
d_gene: .
abundance: once

CDR3nt: TGCGCCAGCAGCCAAGGAGGACGAAGCAATCAGCCCCAGCATTTT
CDR3aa: CASSQGGRSNQPQHF
v_gene: TRBV4-3
j_gene: TRBJ1-5
d_gene: .
abundance: many

CDR3nt: TGTGCCAGCACGAGGGGTCAAAACTATGGCTACACCTTC
CDR3aa: CASTRGQNYGYTF
v_gene: TRBV6-1
j_gene: TRBJ1-2
d_gene: .
abundance: .

CDR3nt: TGTGCCAGCAGTGGTCGCAGGGAGGGGGGGTCCACGAACACCGGGGAGCTGTTTTTT
CDR3aa: CASSGRREGGSTNTGELFF
v_gene: TRBV25-1
j_gene: TRBJ2-2
d_gene: .
abundance: .

CDR3nt: TGTGCCAGCAGCTTGGGGCTAGCGGAGGGGAAAGAGACCCAGTACTTC
CDR3aa: CASSLGLAEGKETQYF
v_gene: TRBV5-6
j_gene: TRBJ2-5
d_gene: TRBD2
abundance: many

CDR3nt: TGTGCCAGCAGCAATGTCAATAGCAATCAGCCCCAGCATTTT
CDR3aa: CASSNVNSNQPQHF
v_gene: TRBV7-2
j_gene: TRBJ1-5
d_gene: .
abundance: .

CDR3nt: TGTGCCAGCAGCCCACCGGAGGTTTCACCCCTCCACTTT
CDR3aa: CASSPPEVSPLHF
v_gene: TRBV2
j_gene: TRBJ1-6
d_gene: .
abundance: many

CDR3nt: TGTGCCAGCAGCTCCTACCCTAGCGGGGGCTCCTACGAGCAGTACTTC
CDR3aa: CASSSYPSGGSYEQYF
v_gene: TRBV11-2
j_gene: TRBJ2-7
d_gene: TRBD2
abundance: .

CDR3nt: TGTGCCAGCCGCCCTCAGAGCGACTCCTACGAGCAGTACTTC
CDR3aa: CASRPQSDSYEQYF
v_gene: TRBV27
j_gene: TRBJ2-7
d_gene: .
abundance: .

CDR3nt: TGCGCCAGCAGTCAGGCACACCTTCAAGAGACCCAGTACTTC
CDR3aa: CASSQAHLQETQYF
v_gene: TRBV5-1
j_gene: TRBJ2-5
d_gene: .
abundance: .

CDR3nt: TGTGCCAGCAGCTTTTCTACCTACGAGCAGTACTTC
CDR3aa: CASSFSTYEQYF
v_gene: TRBV5-5
j_gene: TRBJ2-7
d_gene: .
abundance: .

CDR3nt: TGTGCCAGCAGGCCCAGGGATGTAAGGCAAGAGACCCAGTACTTC
CDR3aa: CASRPRDVRQETQYF
v_gene: TRBV7-9
j_gene: TRBJ2-5
d_gene: .
abundance: .

CDR3nt: TGCAGTGCTAGCCAGCCTTCCTCTGGAAACACCATATATTTT
CDR3aa: CSASQPSSGNTIYF
v_gene: TRBV20-1
j_gene: TRBJ1-3
d_gene: .
abundance: .

CDR3nt: TGTGCCGCCTCAGAGCGGGCAGGGAGACCCTACACCTTC
CDR3aa: CAASERAGRPYTF
v_gene: TRBV19
j_gene: TRBJ1-2
d_gene: .
abundance: .

CDR3nt: TGTGCCAGCAGCCCGACGAGCAGGGATAATGAAAAACTGTTTTTT
CDR3aa: CASSPTSRDNEKLFF
v_gene: TRBV9
j_gene: TRBJ1-4
d_gene: .
abundance: .

CDR3nt: TGTGCCAGCTCACCAGGCAGTCAAGAGACCCAGTACTTC
CDR3aa: CASSPGSQETQYF
v_gene: TRBV18
j_gene: TRBJ2-5
d_gene: .
abundance: few

CDR3nt: TGTGCCAGCAGTTACGATGGGAAAGGGAATCAGCCCCAGCATTTT
CDR3aa: CASSYDGKGNQPQHF
v_gene: TRBV6-5
j_gene: TRBJ1-5
d_gene: .
abundance: .

CDR3nt: TGTGCCAGCAGCCTGGGGGCGGGCGTGGAGACCCAGTACTTC
CDR3aa: CASSLGAGVETQYF
v_gene: TRBV7-9
j_gene: TRBJ2-5
d_gene: .
abundance: .

CDR3nt: TGTGCCAGCGCAAGGTCCACCGGGGAGCTGTTTTTT
CDR3aa: CASARSTGELFF
v_gene: TRBV9
j_gene: TRBJ2-2
d_gene: .
abundance: .

CDR3nt: TGTGCCCGTGGGCGTGGGGCGGGCTACAATGAGCAGTTCTTC
CDR3aa: CARGRGAGYNEQFF
v_gene: TRBV2
j_gene: TRBJ2-1
d_gene: .
abundance: .